In its sample, the clone carrying this T cell receptor (beta chain) was seen a few times. The sample belongs to a study of OX40 agonist ivuxolimab in advanced cancers. Study summary: Patients were treated with ivuxolimab, an agonistic anti-OX40 (CD134) antibody. A mean age of about 59 years, range roughly 20 to 85, was recorded, and over 65% were male. Eligibility admitted prior anti-PD-1, anti-PD-L1 or anti-CTLA-4 therapy; 35% to 40% had some.

Prior autoimmune disease or systemic immunosuppression barred patients. The CDR3 runs 13 residues. Germline lookup yields CDR1 MNHNY and CDR2 SVGAGI (reference sequence). With 7 bases clipped from V and 4 bases from J, the junction kept 6 bases outside the gene matches. TCRdb keeps only in-frame clones here, not all; method: immunoSEQ multiplex PCR. This sample has over 85,000 clones, with less than 90% found just once. Sequencing was performed on CD4+ or CD8+ T cells sorted from blood, taken in a trial of the OX40 agonist ivuxolimab. The chain links TRBV6-6 to TRBJ1-1, with TRBD1 identical over 7 bases. This receptor was identified in an adult with an advanced solid tumor such as melanoma, head and neck, liver or kidney cancer. CDR3 DNA sequence: TGTGCCAGCATTTCAGGGGGGGGCACTGAAGCTTTCTTT. Protein sequence: CASISGGGTEAFF.